Listed below are T cell receptor beta chains from one sample, sequenced in a study of cytomegalovirus exposure and HLA in healthy donors. TCRdb's copy holds only in-frame clones and misses some; the assay was immunoSEQ multiplex PCR. The table shows approximately 140,000 clones, with 82% occurring only once. Sequencing input: PBMCs. The receptors originated from a boy younger than 10 in good health and CMV-seronegative. Each CDR3 is given with its conserved first and last residue. A D gene is named only where the DNA matches it firmly. The size field is filled for only some rows; it gives once, few, many or a size class.

j_call clone_size d_call v_call cdr3_aa cdr3_nt
TRBJ2-7 - - TRBV7-6 CASSPRVGALYEQYF TGTGCCAGCAGCCCGCGGGTGGGGGCCCTCTACGAGCAGTACTTC
TRBJ2-2 once TRBD1 TRBV5-1 CASSLDPKGADTGELFF TGCGCCAGCAGCTTGGATCCGAAGGGGGCTGACACCGGGGAGCTGTTTTTT
TRBJ1-2 - - TRBV11-1 CASSLVSAGTNYGYTF TGTGCCAGCAGCTTAGTATCGGCGGGGACCAACTATGGCTACACCTTC
TRBJ1-3 - TRBD1 TRBV28 CASSPPGQAGNTIYF TGTGCCAGCAGTCCCCCCGGACAGGCTGGAAACACCATATATTTT
TRBJ2-6 few - TRBV5-1 CASSLGSSGANVLTF TGCGCCAGCAGCTTGGGGAGCTCTGGGGCCAACGTCCTGACTTTC
TRBJ2-7 - TRBD1 TRBV7-6 CASSADDRGLESYEQYF TGTGCCAGCAGCGCCGACGACAGGGGGCTAGAATCCTACGAGCAGTACTTC
TRBJ2-1 - - TRBV5-1 CASSALGTREQFF TGCGCCAGCAGTGCTCTGGGGACTCGTGAGCAGTTCTTC
TRBJ1-4 - - TRBV4-3 CASSQRVAVSNEKLFF TGCGCCAGCAGCCAGAGGGTAGCGGTATCTAATGAAAAACTGTTTTTT
TRBJ1-5 medium-sized - TRBV2 CASRSTGNQPQHF TGTGCCAGCAGGAGTACTGGCAATCAGCCCCAGCATTTT
TRBJ2-7 - TRBD2 TRBV19 CASSIYTSGGSYEQYF TGTGCCAGTAGTATTTATACTAGCGGGGGCTCCTACGAGCAGTACTTC
TRBJ1-5 - TRBD1 TRBV19 CASSIRDRGSLTGNQPQHF TGTGCCAGTAGTATACGGGACAGGGGTTCTTTAACTGGCAATCAGCCCCAGCATTTT
TRBJ2-7 few - TRBV13 CASSWQGDEQYF TGTGCCAGCAGCTGGCAGGGCGACGAGCAGTACTTC
TRBJ1-2 once TRBD1 TRBV6-1 CASRTPSGTVSGYTF TGTGCCAGCAGGACCCCTTCCGGGACAGTAAGCGGCTACACCTTC
TRBJ1-3 - - TRBV5-4 CASSFEVGNTIYF TGTGCCAGCAGCTTTGAGGTCGGAAACACCATATATTTT
TRBJ2-2 - - TRBV6-4 CASQKRSDTGELFF TGTGCCAGCCAAAAGCGATCGGACACCGGGGAGCTGTTTTTT
TRBJ1-5 - TRBD1 TRBV19 CASRRQGPYSNQPQHF TGTGCCAGTCGGAGACAGGGCCCTTATAGCAATCAGCCCCAGCATTTT
TRBJ1-5 once TRBD1 TRBV5-5 CASSLVYGTGGFLDNQPQHF TGTGCCAGCAGCTTGGTTTATGGGACAGGGGGATTCCTAGACAATCAGCCCCAGCATTTT
TRBJ2-3 - TRBD1 TRBV6-1 CASSGTGGADTQYF TGTGCCAGCAGTGGGACAGGGGGCGCAGATACGCAGTATTTT
TRBJ1-5 - - TRBV19 CASSIEEWGDQPQHF TGTGCCAGTAGTATAGAGGAGTGGGGGGATCAGCCCCAGCATTTT
TRBJ2-7 - - TRBV7-8 CASSAGIRVHEQYF TGTGCCAGCAGCGCGGGGATACGGGTCCACGAGCAGTACTTC
TRBJ2-3 - TRBD2 TRBV2 CASIGLAGGRSTDTQYF TGTGCCAGCATTGGTCTAGCGGGGGGCCGGAGCACAGATACGCAGTATTTT
TRBJ2-1 once - TRBV21-1 CASSKPQGGNEQFF TGTGCCAGCAGCAAACCACAGGGGGGTAATGAGCAGTTCTTC
TRBJ1-3 - TRBD1 TRBV29-1 CSVSPGQAPGNTIYF TGCAGCGTTTCCCCGGGACAGGCCCCTGGAAACACCATATATTTT
TRBJ1-1 - - TRBV30 CAWSSGAGFPGLF TGTGCCTGGAGTAGCGGGGCGGGGTTTCCTGGCCTCTTT
TRBJ1-1 once TRBD1 TRBV4-2 CASSLTGGTEAFF TGTGCCAGCAGCCTAACAGGGGGCACTGAAGCTTTCTTT
TRBJ1-5 - - TRBV15 CATSEAQGGQPQHF TGTGCCACCTCTGAAGCACAGGGTGGTCAGCCCCAGCATTTT
TRBJ2-1 - TRBD2 TRBV6-1 CASRPSGGANEQFF TGTGCCAGCAGACCCAGCGGGGGGGCCAATGAGCAGTTCTTC
TRBJ1-5 - - TRBV15 CATSRRREQPQHF TGTGCCACCAGCAGGAGGCGAGAGCAGCCCCAGCATTTT
TRBJ2-5 - - TRBV7-9 CASSPREVGQETQYF TGTGCCAGCAGCCCGAGGGAGGTCGGCCAAGAGACCCAGTACTTC
TRBJ2-7 - - TRBV7-9 CASSLAAEYYEQYF TGTGCCAGCAGCTTAGCGGCGGAGTACTACGAGCAGTACTTC
TRBJ1-1 - TRBD1 TRBV30 CAWDREMNTEAFF TGTGCCTGGGACAGGGAAATGAACACTGAAGCTTTCTTT
TRBJ1-5 - - TRBV6-5 CASSYEGGYQPQHF TGTGCCAGCAGTTACGAGGGAGGGTATCAGCCCCAGCATTTT
TRBJ2-1 - - TRBV5-6 CASSLPSSYNEQFF TGTGCCAGCAGCTTGCCCTCTTCCTACAATGAGCAGTTCTTC
TRBJ2-1 - - TRBV9 CASSVSVGGDSYNEQFF TGTGCCAGCAGCGTGAGCGTTGGAGGGGATTCCTACAATGAGCAGTTCTTC
TRBJ1-2 once - TRBV10-3 CAISGSYGYTF TGTGCCATCAGTGGGAGCTATGGCTACACCTTC
TRBJ1-2 - - TRBV7-9 CASSLGGENYGYTF TGTGCCAGCAGCTTAGGCGGGGAGAACTATGGCTACACCTTC
TRBJ1-2 - - TRBV30 CAWRVTRQYGYTF TGTGCCTGGAGAGTTACCCGACAGTATGGCTACACCTTC
TRBJ1-2 - - TRBV7-2 CASAEGRIYGYTF TGTGCCAGCGCGGAGGGAAGGATCTACGGCTACACCTTC
TRBJ1-1 - TRBD1 TRBV5-8 CASNEGGGMNTEAFF TGTGCCAGCAACGAAGGAGGGGGCATGAACACTGAAGCTTTCTTT
TRBJ2-5 once - TRBV5-4 CASSPPVVGGVGTQYF TGTGCCAGCAGCCCGCCGGTGGTAGGGGGAGTCGGGACCCAGTACTTC
TRBJ1-5 - - TRBV19 CASSIENSPFISNQPQHF TGTGCCAGTAGTATAGAGAACAGTCCTTTTATAAGCAATCAGCCCCAGCATTTT
TRBJ2-7 - - TRBV4-3 CASSQVGGSYEQYF TGCGCCAGCAGCCAAGTGGGAGGCTCCTACGAGCAGTACTTC